The clone carrying this TCR beta chain was counted many times. This entry is derived from a study of T cells in Graves' hyperthyroidism and ophthalmopathy. Trimming cost V 4 bases and J 0 bases, with 9 bases left between them. Germline V gene data show CDR1 as SGHAT and CDR2 as FQNNGV. The CDR3 loop spans 14 amino acids. Researchers took RNA transcripts and amplified the TCR beta CDR3 regions from them. TCR CDR3 underwent first-round RT-PCR with the HTBI primer set. MiXCR was run by TCRdb on the multiplex PCR reads, yielding one entry per CDR3 protein. The sample lists over 120,000 distinct CDR3 sequences, less than 25% occurring once. Blood was drawn at first hyperthyroidism diagnosis, before any ophthalmopathy symptoms. A roughly 10 ml volume of fresh peripheral blood provided the PBMCs.

The V call is TRBV11-2, the J call TRBJ1-1; unclear D gene. The TCR comes from a woman in her 50s with Graves' hyperthyroidism that later progressed to Graves' ophthalmopathy. Source material: blood. CDR3: CASSYGRVNTEAFF. CDR3 coding DNA: TGTGCCAGCAGCTATGGTCGGGTGAACACTGAAGCTTTCTTT.